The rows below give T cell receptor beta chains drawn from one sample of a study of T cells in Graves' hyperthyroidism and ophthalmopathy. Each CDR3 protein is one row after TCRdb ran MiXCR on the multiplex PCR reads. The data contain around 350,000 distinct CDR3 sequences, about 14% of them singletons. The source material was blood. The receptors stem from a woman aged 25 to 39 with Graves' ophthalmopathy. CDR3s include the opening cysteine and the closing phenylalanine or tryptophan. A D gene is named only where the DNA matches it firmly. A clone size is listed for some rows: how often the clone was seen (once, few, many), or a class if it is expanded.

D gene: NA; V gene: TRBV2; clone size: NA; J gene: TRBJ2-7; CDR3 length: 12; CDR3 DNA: TGTGCCAGCAGGGCCACAGCCTACGAGCAGTACTTC; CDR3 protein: CASRATAYEQYF
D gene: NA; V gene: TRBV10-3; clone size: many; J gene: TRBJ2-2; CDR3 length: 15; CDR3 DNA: TGTGCCATCAGTGATGTAGGGGTAGACACCGGGGAGCTGTTTTTT; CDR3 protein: CAISDVGVDTGELFF
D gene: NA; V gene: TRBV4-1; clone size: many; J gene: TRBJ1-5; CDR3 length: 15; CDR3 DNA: TGCGCCAGCAGCCAAGAGACTCATAGCAATCAGCCCCAGCATTTT; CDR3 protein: CASSQETHSNQPQHF
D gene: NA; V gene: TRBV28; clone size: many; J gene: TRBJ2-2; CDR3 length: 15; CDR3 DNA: TGTGCCAGCTGCGGCAAGCGGAGGAACACCGGGGAGCTGTTTTTT; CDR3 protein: CASCGKRRNTGELFF
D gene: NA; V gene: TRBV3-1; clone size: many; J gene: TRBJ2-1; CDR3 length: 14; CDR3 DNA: TGTGCCAGCAGCCAAGAACACAGCTACAATGAGCAGTTCTTC; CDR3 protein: CASSQEHSYNEQFF
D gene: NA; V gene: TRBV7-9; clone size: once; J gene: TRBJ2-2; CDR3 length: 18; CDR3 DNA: TGTGCCAGCAGCTCCGGGAGGGACAGGTTGGGCAACACCGGGGAGCTGTTTTTT; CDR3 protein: CASSSGRDRLGNTGELFF
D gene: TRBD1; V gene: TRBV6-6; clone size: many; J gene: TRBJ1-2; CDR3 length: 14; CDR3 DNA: TGTGCCAGCAGTTACTCTGACAGGGCTGGTGGCTACACCTTC; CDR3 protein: CASSYSDRAGGYTF
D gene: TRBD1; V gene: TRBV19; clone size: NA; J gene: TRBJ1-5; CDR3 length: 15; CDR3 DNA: TGTGCCAGTAGGGACAGGGGGCCGAGCAATCAGCCCCAGCATTTT; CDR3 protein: CASRDRGPSNQPQHF
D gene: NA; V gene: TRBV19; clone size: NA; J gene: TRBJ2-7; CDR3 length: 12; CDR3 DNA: TGTGCCAGTAGCGGGACCACCTACGAGCAGTACTTC; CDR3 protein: CASSGTTYEQYF
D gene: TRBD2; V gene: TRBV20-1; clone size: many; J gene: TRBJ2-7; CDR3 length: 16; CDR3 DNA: TGCAGTGCTAGAGATACTAGCGGGGCGCACTTCTACGAGCAGTACTTC; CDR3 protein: CSARDTSGAHFYEQYF
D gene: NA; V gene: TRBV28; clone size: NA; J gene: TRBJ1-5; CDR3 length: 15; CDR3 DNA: TGTGCCAGCAGTGGCCCGGGACGAAGGAATCAGCCCCAGCATTTT; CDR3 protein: CASSGPGRRNQPQHF
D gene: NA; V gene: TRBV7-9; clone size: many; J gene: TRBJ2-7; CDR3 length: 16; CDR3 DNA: TGTGCCAGCAGCTTAGCGGAGAACCCCCGCAACTACGAGCAGTACTTC; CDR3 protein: CASSLAENPRNYEQYF
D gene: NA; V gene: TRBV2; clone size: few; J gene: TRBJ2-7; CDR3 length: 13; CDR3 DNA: TGTGCCAGCAGTCGGGACTTCTCCTACGAGCAGTACTTC; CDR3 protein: CASSRDFSYEQYF
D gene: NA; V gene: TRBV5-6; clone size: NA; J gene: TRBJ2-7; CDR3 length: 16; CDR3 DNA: TGTGCCAGCAGCACCACCCTCGGGACCGCCTCTTACGAGCAGTACTTC; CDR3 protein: CASSTTLGTASYEQYF
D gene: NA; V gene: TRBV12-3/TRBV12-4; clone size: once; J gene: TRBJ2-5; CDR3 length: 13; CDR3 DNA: TGTGCCAGCGCAAGTGGGGTGGTGGAGACCCAGTACTTC; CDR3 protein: CASASGVVETQYF
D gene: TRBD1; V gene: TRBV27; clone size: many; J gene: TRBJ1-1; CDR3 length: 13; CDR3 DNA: TGTGCCAGCAGTACCCGGACAGGGCTAAGGGCTTTCTTT; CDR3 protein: CASSTRTGLRAFF
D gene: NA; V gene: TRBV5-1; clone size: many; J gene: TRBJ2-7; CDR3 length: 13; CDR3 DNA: TGCGCCAGCAGCTTGGACAGCACCTACGAGCAGTACTTC; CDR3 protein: CASSLDSTYEQYF
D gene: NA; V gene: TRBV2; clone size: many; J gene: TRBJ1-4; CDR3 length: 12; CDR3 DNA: TGTGCCGTTGAGGGCCTCCAGGAAAAACTGTTTTTT; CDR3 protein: CAVEGLQEKLFF
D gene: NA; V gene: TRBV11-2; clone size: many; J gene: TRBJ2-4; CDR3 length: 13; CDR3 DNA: TGTGCCAGCAGCTTAGGCAGGGGAGACATTCAGTACTTC; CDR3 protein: CASSLGRGDIQYF
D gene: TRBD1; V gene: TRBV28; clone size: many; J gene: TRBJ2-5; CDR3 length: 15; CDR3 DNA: TGTGCCAGCAGCCGGGACAGGCGAACCCAAGAGACCCAGTACTTC; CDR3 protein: CASSRDRRTQETQYF
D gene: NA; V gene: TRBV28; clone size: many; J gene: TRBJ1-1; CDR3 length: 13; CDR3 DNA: TGTGCCAGCAGTTTGTACCTCCTGCCCGGGGCTTTCTTT; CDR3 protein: CASSLYLLPGAFF
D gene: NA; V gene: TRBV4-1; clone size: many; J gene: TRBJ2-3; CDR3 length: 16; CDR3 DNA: TGCGCCAGCAGCCAAGAAGCGAACAGGGAGACAGATACGCAGTATTTT; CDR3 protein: CASSQEANRETDTQYF
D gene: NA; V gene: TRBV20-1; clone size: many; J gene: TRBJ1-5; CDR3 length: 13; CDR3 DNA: TGCAGTGCTCAGGGGCATAGCAATCAGCCCCAGCATTTT; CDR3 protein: CSAQGHSNQPQHF
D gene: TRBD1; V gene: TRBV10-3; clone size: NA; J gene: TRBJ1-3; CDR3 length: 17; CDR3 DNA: TGTGCCATCGGTGCTCGGACAGGGGCCTCCTCTGGAAACACCATATATTTT; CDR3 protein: CAIGARTGASSGNTIYF
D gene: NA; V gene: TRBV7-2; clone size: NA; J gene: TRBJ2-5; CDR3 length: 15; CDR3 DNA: TGTGCCAGCAGCTTATATAGTAGCGGTGACGGGACCCAGTACTTC; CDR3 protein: CASSLYSSGDGTQYF
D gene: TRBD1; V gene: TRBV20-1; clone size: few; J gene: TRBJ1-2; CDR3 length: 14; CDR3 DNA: TGCAGTGCTAGAAGCCACAGGGGATCTTATGGCTACACCTTC; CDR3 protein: CSARSHRGSYGYTF
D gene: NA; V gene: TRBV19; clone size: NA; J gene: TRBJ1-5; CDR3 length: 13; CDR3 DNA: TGTGCCACCAGTTTGGATAGCAATCAGCCCCAGCATTTT; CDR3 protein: CATSLDSNQPQHF
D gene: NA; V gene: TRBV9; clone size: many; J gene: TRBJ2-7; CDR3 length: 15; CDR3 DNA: TGTGCCAGCAGCGTATCGGGCGGTTACTCCTACGAGCAGTACTTC; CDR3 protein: CASSVSGGYSYEQYF
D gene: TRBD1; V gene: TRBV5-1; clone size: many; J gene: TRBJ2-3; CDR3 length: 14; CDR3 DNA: TGCGCCAGCAGCTCGCCGACAGGGCTTGATACGCAGTATTTT; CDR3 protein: CASSSPTGLDTQYF
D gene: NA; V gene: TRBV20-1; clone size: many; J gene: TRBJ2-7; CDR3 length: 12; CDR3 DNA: TGCAGTGCTAGAGATTTTTACTTGGAGCAGTACTTC; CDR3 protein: CSARDFYLEQYF
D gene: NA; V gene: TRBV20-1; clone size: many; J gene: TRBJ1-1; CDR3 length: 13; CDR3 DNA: TGCAGTGCTATCGTATTAGGGGAGAGAGAAGCTTTCTTT; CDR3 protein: CSAIVLGEREAFF
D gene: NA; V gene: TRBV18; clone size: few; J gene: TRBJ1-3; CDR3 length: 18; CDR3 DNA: TGTGCCAGCTCACTGGTGGGTTTCGGATTTAGCTCTGGAAACACCATATATTTT; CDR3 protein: CASSLVGFGFSSGNTIYF
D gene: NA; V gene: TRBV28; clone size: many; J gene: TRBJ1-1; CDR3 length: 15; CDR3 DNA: TGTGCCAGCAGTATCCTTAGAGGAGAGAACACTGAAGCTTTCTTT; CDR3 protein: CASSILRGENTEAFF
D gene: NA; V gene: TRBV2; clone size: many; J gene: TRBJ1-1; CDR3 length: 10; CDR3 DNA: TGTGCCAGCAGCCAGGTGGAAGCTTTCTTT; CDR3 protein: CASSQVEAFF
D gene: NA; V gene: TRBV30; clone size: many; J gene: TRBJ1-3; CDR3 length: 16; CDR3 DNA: TGTGCCTGGAGTGTACCGGACCGCTTCTCTGGAAACACCATATATTTT; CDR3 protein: CAWSVPDRFSGNTIYF
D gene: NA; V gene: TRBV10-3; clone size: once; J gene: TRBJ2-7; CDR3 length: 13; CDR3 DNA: TGTGCCATCAGTGAACAGTTATCCTACGAGCAGTACTTC; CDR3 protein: CAISEQLSYEQYF
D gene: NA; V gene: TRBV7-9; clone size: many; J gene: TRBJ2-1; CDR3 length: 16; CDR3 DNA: TGTGCCAGCAGCTGCAGAGAGAAGCCCCGGGTCGATGAGCAGTTCTTC; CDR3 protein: CASSCREKPRVDEQFF
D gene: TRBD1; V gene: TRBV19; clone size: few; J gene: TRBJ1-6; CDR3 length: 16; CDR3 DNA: TGTGCCACCTCAGTCGGTACAGGGGTCAATAATTCACCCCTCCACTTT; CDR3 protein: CATSVGTGVNNSPLHF
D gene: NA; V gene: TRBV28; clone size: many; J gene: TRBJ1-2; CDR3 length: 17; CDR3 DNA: TGTGCCAGCAGTTCGAACCGACAGGCAGGAACTAACTATGGCTACACCTTC; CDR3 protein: CASSSNRQAGTNYGYTF
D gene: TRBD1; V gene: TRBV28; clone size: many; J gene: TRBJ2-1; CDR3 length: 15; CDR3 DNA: TGTGCCAGCAGTTCCCCAGGGGGCCCCTACAATGAGCAGTTCTTC; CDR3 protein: CASSSPGGPYNEQFF
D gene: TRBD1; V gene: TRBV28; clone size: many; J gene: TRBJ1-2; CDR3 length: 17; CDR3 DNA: TGTGCCAGCAGTTCCCCGGGGACAGGGACCACTAACTATGGCTACACCTTC; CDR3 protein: CASSSPGTGTTNYGYTF
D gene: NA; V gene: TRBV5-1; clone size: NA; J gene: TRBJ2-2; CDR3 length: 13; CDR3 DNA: TGCGCCAGCAGCCCCATGCCGACCGGGGAGCTGTTTTTT; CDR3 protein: CASSPMPTGELFF
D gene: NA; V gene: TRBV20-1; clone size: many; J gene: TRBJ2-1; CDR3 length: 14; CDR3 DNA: TGCAGTGCTAGTCGTGACGGTGTACCAAATGAGCAGTTCTTC; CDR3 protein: CSASRDGVPNEQFF
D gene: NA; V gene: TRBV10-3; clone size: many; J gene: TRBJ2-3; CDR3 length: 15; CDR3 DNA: TGTGCCACCGCACAGGGAAAACAGAGCACAGATACGCAGTATTTT; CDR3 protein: CATAQGKQSTDTQYF
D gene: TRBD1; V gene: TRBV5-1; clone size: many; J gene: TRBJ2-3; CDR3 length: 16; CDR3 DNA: TGCGCCAGCAGCTTGTCAACGGGACAGGGGGCAGATACGCAGTATTTT; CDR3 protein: CASSLSTGQGADTQYF
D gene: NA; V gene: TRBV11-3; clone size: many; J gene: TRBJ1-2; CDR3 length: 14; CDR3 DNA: TGTGCCAGCAGCTTAGATCAGACTCAGAGGGGCTACACCTTC; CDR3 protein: CASSLDQTQRGYTF
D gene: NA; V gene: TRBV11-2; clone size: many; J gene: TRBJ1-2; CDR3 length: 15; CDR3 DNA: TGTGCCAGCAGCTTAAACAGACGGCTGGGCTATGGCTACACCTTC; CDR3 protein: CASSLNRRLGYGYTF
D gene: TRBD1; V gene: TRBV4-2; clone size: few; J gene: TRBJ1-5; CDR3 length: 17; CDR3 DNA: TGTGCCAGCAGCCTTCACCTGACAGGGGAAGATGGTCAGCCCCAGCATTTT; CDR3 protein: CASSLHLTGEDGQPQHF
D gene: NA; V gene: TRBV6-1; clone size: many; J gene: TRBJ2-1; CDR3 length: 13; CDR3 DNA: TGTGCCAGCCGTCCAGGGTACGGCAATGAGCAGTTCTTC; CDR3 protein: CASRPGYGNEQFF
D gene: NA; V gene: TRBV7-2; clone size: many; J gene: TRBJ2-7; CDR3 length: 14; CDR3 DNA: TGTGCCAGCAGCCAGGCCGACGGAACCTACGAGCAGTACTTC; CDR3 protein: CASSQADGTYEQYF
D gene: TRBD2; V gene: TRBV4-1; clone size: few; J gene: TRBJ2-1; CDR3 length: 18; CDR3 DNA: TGCGCCAGCAGCCAAGATCCCCAACTAGCGAGCTACTACAATGAGCAGTTCTTC; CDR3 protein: CASSQDPQLASYYNEQFF